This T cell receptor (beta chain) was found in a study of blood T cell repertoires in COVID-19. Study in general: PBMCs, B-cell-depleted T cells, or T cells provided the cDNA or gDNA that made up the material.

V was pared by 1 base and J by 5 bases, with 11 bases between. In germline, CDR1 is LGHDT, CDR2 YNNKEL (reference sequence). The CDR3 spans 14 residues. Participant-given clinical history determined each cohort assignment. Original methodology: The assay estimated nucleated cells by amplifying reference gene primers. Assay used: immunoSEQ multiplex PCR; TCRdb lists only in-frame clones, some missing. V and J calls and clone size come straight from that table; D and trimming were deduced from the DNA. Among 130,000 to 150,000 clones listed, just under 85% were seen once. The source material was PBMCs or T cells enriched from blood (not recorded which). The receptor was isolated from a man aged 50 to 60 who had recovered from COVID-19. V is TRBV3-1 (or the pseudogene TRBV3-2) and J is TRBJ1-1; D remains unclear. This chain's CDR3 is CASSQGIGGTEAFF. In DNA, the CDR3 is TGTGCCAGCAGCCAAGGGATCGGAGGGACTGAAGCTTTCTTT.